Shown below are 13 T cell receptor beta chains from a single sample sequenced in a study of control samples from healthy donors and cancer patients. Here immunoSEQ multiplex PCR was the method, and the copy in TCRdb shows in-frame clones only, minus some. The table lists under 7,500 clones, roughly 80% of them singletons. The sample consisted of formalin-fixed, paraffin-embedded tissue. The receptors were sampled from a male donor with melanoma.

The chain combines TRBV5-1 with TRBJ2-1, with 13 bases matching TRBD2. CDR3 length: 17 residues. Germline CDR1 is SGHRS and CDR2 is YFSETQ. V was clipped by 5 bases and J by 4 bases; unmatched bases: 9. CDR3 sequence reads: CASSYNGLAGVYNEQFF. CDR3 nucleotides: TGCGCCAGCAGTTATAACGGACTAGCGGGGGTGTACAATGAGCAGTTCTTC.

The chain employs TRBV9 and TRBJ1-1; D not certain. V gave up 6 bases and J gave up 2 bases, with 20 bases separating them. Germline V gene lookup returns CDR1 SGDLS and CDR2 YYNGEE. The CDR3 has 16 residues. The CDR3 is CASTPSVAQENTEAFF. CDR3 DNA: TGTGCCAGCACCCCCTCGGTGGCTCAGGAAAACACTGAAGCTTTCTTT.

This chain joins TRBV2 and TRBJ2-1, with 10 bases matching TRBD1. The V gene end was trimmed by 4 bases and the J gene end by 7 bases; junction bases not matched to a gene: 13. The CDR3 contains 17 residues. CDR1 and CDR2 from the germline V gene are SNHLY and FYNNEI. Here the CDR3 reads CASSGRSGTGVGNEQFF. The CDR3 DNA reads as TGTGCCAGCAGTGGCAGGTCCGGGACAGGGGTAGGAAATGAGCAGTTCTTC.

The chain couples TRBV2 to TRBJ1-5, with D possibly TRBD1 on 5 matching bases. V lost 6 bases and J lost 3, with 15 bases in between. This CDR3 comprises 15 residues. Germline CDR1 SNHLY, CDR2 FYNNEI. The chain's CDR3 is CASRLPGRNNQPQHF. The CDR3 DNA reads as TGTGCCAGCAGACTCCCGGGACGTAACAATCAGCCCCAGCATTTT.

The chain employs TRBV6-2 or TRBV6-3 and TRBJ1-5; tentative D call: TRBD1 (6 bases). Germline values: CDR1 MNHEY, CDR2 SVGEGT. This CDR3 region has 14 residues. Trimming pared 4 bases from V and 6 bases from J, leaving 13 bases between. CDR3 DNA sequence: TGTGCCAGCAGTTTAACGACAGGCCTTCAGCCCCAGCATTTT. Protein: CASSLTTGLQPQHF.

The V gene is TRBV9, the J gene TRBJ2-2; TRBD2 matches 9 bases. CDR1 and CDR2 from the germline V gene are SGDLS and YYNGEE. The CDR3 runs to 20 residues. V shed 1 base and J 2 bases; nucleotides not matched to a gene: 15. This chain's CDR3 is CASSVPLAGPLTPNTGELFF. In DNA form, the CDR3 reads TGTGCCAGCAGCGTACCCCTAGCGGGGCCCCTCACGCCTAACACCGGGGAGCTGTTTTTT. Variable domain in full (rest from reference TRBV9 and TRBJ2-2): DSGVTQTPKHLITATGQRVTLRCSPRSGDLSVYWYQQSLDQGLQFLIQYYNGEERAKGNILERFSAQQFPDLHSELNLSSLELGDSALYFCASSVPLAGPLTPNTGELFFGEGSRLTVL.

This chain joins TRBV6-6 and TRBJ1-1, with a tentative D call TRBD1 (6 bases). Germline values: CDR1 MNHNY, CDR2 SVGAGI (reference sequence). The CDR3 totals 13 residues. The ends were cut back, 11 bases at V and 0 bases at J, with 13 bases in the middle. DNA for the CDR3: TGTGCCGGTCGCAGGGGCATGAACACTGAAGCTTTCTTT. Translated: CAGRRGMNTEAFF.

V usage is TRBV19 and J usage is TRBJ2-2; D might be TRBD1 (6 bases). The V and J ends lost 10 bases and 3 bases respectively, with 12 bases between them. CDR3 length equals 13 residues. Germline values: CDR1 LNHDA, CDR2 SQIVND (reference sequence). CDR3 nucleotides: TGTGCCACCTACAGGGATGACACCGGGGAGCTGTTTTTT. Translation gives CATYRDDTGELFF.

The rearrangement uses TRBV7-8 and TRBJ2-1, with 12 bases lining up with TRBD2. V lost 3 bases, J lost 5 bases, and 8 bases stayed unmatched. The V gene's germline CDR1 is SGHVS and CDR2 FQNEAQ. CDR3 length equals 17 residues. The DNA for the CDR3 is TGTGCCAGCAGCTTCCTAGCGGGGGGGCCCTTCAACAATGAGCAGTTCTTC. It specifies CASSFLAGGPFNNEQFF.

The CDR3 loop is CASSLPSTEKLFF. The CDR3 region has the DNA TGTGCCAGCAGCCTACCCTCGACTGAAAAACTGTTTTTT. The chain is built from TRBV7-9 and TRBJ1-4; unclear D gene. The V end was cut by 5 bases, the J end by 7 bases, with 11 bases between. The CDR3 consists of 13 residues. Per germline, CDR1 SEHNR and CDR2 FQNEAQ (reference sequence).

The chain uses TRBV5-4 and TRBJ2-2; tentative D call: TRBD2 (5 bases). Germline CDR1 SGHNT, CDR2 YYREEE (reference sequence). The CDR3 spans 16 residues. Trimming left V 4 bases short and J 2 bases short, with 15 bases between. CDR3 protein: CASSNRRQTNTGELFF. The CDR3 DNA reads as TGTGCCAGCAGCAATCGGAGGCAGACAAACACCGGGGAGCTGTTTTTT.

This chain uses TRBV14 with TRBJ2-5; TRBD2 agrees at 9 bases. CDR1 SGHDN and CDR2 FVKESK come from the germline V gene. The CDR3 has 15 residues. The V and J ends lost 3 bases and 4 bases, in that order; junction bases with no gene match: 6. The CDR3 DNA sequence: TGTGCCAGCAGCCAGCGGGGGGGCCTCGGAGAGACCCAGTACTTC. This encodes CASSQRGGLGETQYF.

The rearrangement links TRBV12-3 or TRBV12-4 to TRBJ2-1; TRBD2 is a possible D gene (7 bases). This CDR3 is built from 13 residues. V was trimmed by 8 bases and J by 10 bases, leaving 18 bases between them. The CDR3 nucleotides are TGTGCCAGCTCGTCTGGGGGGGGCAGGGAGCAGTTCTTC. This sequence encodes CASSSGGGREQFF.